The 31 T cell receptor beta chains in this list originate from one sample, sequenced in a study of T-cell reconstitution after alpha-beta-depleted transplantation in children. This sample's TCRbeta library carried unique molecular identifier barcodes. TCRdb reprocessed the PCR reads via MiXCR and lists one record per CDR3 protein. This table holds around 300,000 distinct CDR3 sequences, 9.5% to 13% found once. This material consisted of peripheral blood, taken 180 days after TCRalphabeta/CD19-depleted stem cell transplant. These receptors were collected from a male patient aged 2 to 9 who had a stem cell transplant for chronic granulomatous disease, so the T cells may come from the graft donor.

This clonotype was seen at least ten times. J is TRBJ1-1 and V is TRBV7-9; no clear D. Germline CDR1 SEHNR, CDR2 FQNEAQ (reference sequence). V was clipped by 2 bases and J by 3 bases, with 4 bases between them. This CDR3 has 12 residues. CDR3 sequence reads: CASSLHHTEAFF. CDR3 in DNA: TGTGCCAGCAGCTTACACCACACTGAAGCTTTCTTT.

This clonotype appeared many times. This chain joins TRBV12-5 and TRBJ2-3; 10 nucleotides line up with TRBD2. The germline CDR1 and CDR2 sequences are LGHNT and FRNRAP. The CDR3 contains 17 residues. Trimming cost V 5 bases and J 0 bases; bases outside gene matches: 8. The CDR3 DNA follows: TGTGCTAGTGGTACCCAAGGGACTAGCGACAGCACAGATACGCAGTATTTT. As protein: CASGTQGTSDSTDTQYF.

The genes are TRBV30 and TRBJ1-2; D unresolved. CDR3 length: 11 residues. V lost 4 bases, J lost 6 bases, and 9 bases lay in between. The V gene's germline CDR1 is GTSNPN and CDR2 SVGIG (reference sequence). The CDR3 coding sequence is TGTGCCTGGACAGGAGGGAATGGCTACACCTTC. This translates into CAWTGGNGYTF. The variable domain in full, with the rest retrieved from reference TRBV30 and TRBJ1-2, is SQTIHQWPATLVQPVGSPLSLECTVEGTSNPNLYWYRQAAGRGLQLLFYSVGIGQISSEVPQNLSASRPQDRQFILSSKKLLLSDSGFYLCAWTGGNGYTFGSGTRLTVV.

In this sample, this clonotype turned up many times. The V call is TRBV11-2, the J call TRBJ2-7; the D is unclear. The CDR3 covers 11 residues. Trimming cost V 5 bases and J 7 bases, with 9 bases left between them. The germline V gene has CDR1 SGHAT and CDR2 FQNNGV. The CDR3 spells CASSHLGEQYF. CDR3 coding DNA: TGTGCCAGCAGCCACTTGGGGGAGCAGTACTTC.

This clonotype was observed many times. The chain is built from TRBV24-1 and TRBJ2-2; 13 nucleotides match TRBD2. V dropped 7 bases and J dropped 7; count of bases not matched to a gene: 8. CDR1 KGHDR and CDR2 SFDVKD come from the germline V gene. The CDR3 extends over 16 amino acids. The CDR3 here is CATSTSGRALGGELFF. CDR3 sequence (DNA): TGTGCCACCAGCACTAGCGGGAGGGCCCTCGGCGGGGAGCTGTTTTTT.

This clonotype was observed many times. The rearrangement joins TRBV20-1 to TRBJ2-7, with D possibly being TRBD1 or TRBD2 (6 bases each). Germline V lookup: CDR1 DFQATT, CDR2 SNEGSKA (reference sequence). V lost 1 base to trimming and J lost 2 bases, with 21 bases between them. The CDR3 totals 17 residues. The CDR3 loop is CSARGGGEEGHPYEQYF. In nucleotides, the CDR3 is TGCAGTGCTAGAGGAGGGGGAGAGGAGGGACATCCCTACGAGCAGTACTTC.

This clonotype was observed at least ten times. The J gene is TRBJ2-1, the V gene TRBV23-1; D gene uncertain. TRBV23-1 is an ORF; its function is uncertain. The CDR3 runs 14 residues. The V end lost 3 bases, the J end lost 2 bases, and 8 bases lay between the germline ends. As DNA, the CDR3 is TGCGCCAGCAGTCAGGCCAAACCCTACAATGAGCAGTTCTTC. The encoded protein is CASSQAKPYNEQFF.

This clonotype was observed a few times. At one of its ends the junction is not consistent with the germline gene, which may arise from a read error. This chain joins TRBV12-3 or TRBV12-4 and TRBJ2-2; 12 nucleotides line up with TRBD2. The CDR3 is made up of 15 amino acids. This CDR3 reads CASSLAGGVTGELFF. The CDR3 coding sequence is TGTGCCAGCAGTCTAGCGGGGGGGGTCACCGGGGAGCTGTTTTTT.

This clonotype was recorded many times. This sequence joins TRBV12-3 or TRBV12-4 and TRBJ1-1; the D is unclear. The V gene lost 1 base and the J gene lost 7 bases, with 13 bases spanning the gap. The CDR3 sequence is 14 residues long. CDR3 sequence reads: CASSLVRAGSEAFF. CDR3 nucleotides: TGTGCCAGCAGTTTAGTCCGGGCGGGGAGTGAAGCTTTCTTT.

This clonotype was detected ten times or more. The chain carries TRBV29-1 and TRBJ1-1, with D maybe TRBD1 (6 bases). This CDR3 has 14 amino acids. V shed 4 bases and J shed 2 bases, with 14 bases lying between them. CDR1 SQVTM and CDR2 ANQGSEA come from the germline V gene. CDR3: CSVGHGGENTEAFF. DNA of the CDR3: TGCAGCGTTGGTCACGGGGGCGAAAACACTGAAGCTTTCTTT.

This clonotype was seen a handful of times. The V call is TRBV7-9, the J call TRBJ1-1; D is unclear. Trimming removed 4 bases from V and 2 bases from J, with 14 bases in between. The CDR3 spans 15 residues. Germline assignment: CDR1 SEHNR and CDR2 FQNEAQ (reference sequence). CDR3 region: CASSSPQTLNTEAFF. CDR3 DNA: TGTGCCAGCAGCTCTCCCCAGACCCTTAACACTGAAGCTTTCTTT.

This clonotype occurred many times. The chain joins TRBV28 to TRBJ2-3, with TRBD2 as a possible D gene (6 bases). V was trimmed by 3 bases and J by 1 base, leaving 14 bases between them. The CDR3 sequence is 16 residues long. Germline V gene lookup returns CDR1 MDHEN and CDR2 SYDVKM. CDR3 nucleotides: TGTGCCAGCAGTTTCGGGGACTTCCGCCGCACAGATACGCAGTATTTT. This encodes CASSFGDFRRTDTQYF.

This clonotype was recorded at least ten times. The chain combines TRBV10-3 with TRBJ2-2, with 10 bases lining up with TRBD2. Trimming took 2 bases from V and 1 from J; bases not matched to a gene: 4. The germline V gene encodes CDR1 ENHRY and CDR2 SYGVKD. The CDR3 is made up of 17 amino acids. This chain's CDR3 is CAISERWTSGNTGELFF. Written as DNA, the CDR3 is TGTGCCATCAGTGAGCGGTGGACTAGCGGGAACACCGGGGAGCTGTTTTTT.

This clonotype was seen repeatedly, ten times or more. The chain couples TRBV6-1 to TRBJ1-6; D is perhaps TRBD1 (6 bases). The germline V gene encodes CDR1 MNHNS and CDR2 SASEGT. Trimming pared 6 bases from V and 0 bases from J, leaving 9 bases between. CDR3 length: 15 residues. This CDR3 is CASRGHGSYNSPLHF. CDR3 DNA: TGTGCCAGCAGGGGACACGGCTCCTATAATTCACCCCTCCACTTT.

At least ten counts were recorded for this clonotype. This chain uses TRBV12-3 or TRBV12-4 with TRBJ2-7; 10 bases align to TRBD1. V was pared by 4 bases and J by 2 bases, with 8 bases of the junction left unmatched. The CDR3 has 16 residues. CDR3 protein: CASSSGDRGVTYEQYF. The CDR3, as DNA: TGTGCCAGCAGTTCGGGGGACAGGGGTGTCACCTACGAGCAGTACTTC.

This clonotype was recorded many times. V and J are TRBV5-5 and TRBJ1-1; 8 nucleotides agree with TRBD1. CDR1 SGHKS and CDR2 YYEKEE come from the germline V gene (reference sequence). J was trimmed by 5 bases and V by 0 bases; bases with no gene match: 3. The CDR3 length is 14 residues. The CDR3 nucleotides read TGTGCCAGCAGCTTGGCAGGGGGCATAACTGAAGCTTTCTTT. Its translation is CASSLAGGITEAFF.

Ten or more counts support this clonotype. This rearrangement joins TRBV6-5 to TRBJ2-7, with 7 nucleotides matching TRBD1. V shed 2 bases and J 4 bases; nucleotides not matched to a gene: 8. The length of the CDR3 is 15 residues. CDR1 is MNHEY, CDR2 SVGAGI, per germline. DNA of the CDR3: TGTGCCAGCAGTTACCTTGGACAGGTTGAGTACGAGCAGTACTTC. It translates to CASSYLGQVEYEQYF.

This clonotype has a count of ten or more. This chain links TRBV5-1 with TRBJ2-1; the match to TRBD2 covers 8 bases. Germline V gives CDR1 SGHRS, CDR2 YFSETQ. The J segment lost 8 bases and the V segment lost 0 bases, leaving 10 bases of the junction unmatched. This CDR3 spans 16 amino acids. The CDR3 DNA is TGCGCCAGCAGCTTGGTTCCAGCGGGAGAGGGAGATGAGCAGTTCTTC. This sequence encodes CASSLVPAGEGDEQFF.

This clonotype turned up a few times. This chain links TRBV28 with TRBJ2-1; D remains unclear. The CDR3 contains 13 residues. Germline V CDR1 and CDR2: MDHEN, SYDVKM. V lost 2 bases and J 7 bases, leaving 9 bases between the germline ends. The CDR3 is CASSLQVWNEQFF. The CDR3 DNA follows: TGTGCCAGCAGTTTACAGGTTTGGAATGAGCAGTTCTTC.

The chain carries TRBV12-3 or TRBV12-4 and TRBJ2-5; D gene uncertain. Trimming shortened V by 6 bases and J by 2 bases, and 13 bases separated the two germline ends. The CDR3 runs 14 residues. CDR3 amino acids: CASSEVGVQETQYF. The CDR3 DNA reads as TGTGCCAGCAGCGAGGTTGGAGTTCAAGAGACCCAGTACTTC.

CDR3 region: CASSRWDRGYGYTF. In DNA form, the CDR3 reads TGTGCCAGCAGTCGCTGGGACAGGGGGTATGGCTACACCTTC. The chain links TRBV28 to TRBJ1-2; 11 bases align to TRBD1. V lost 5 bases to trimming and J lost 5 bases; unmatched junction nucleotides: 4. Germline CDR1 reads MDHEN; CDR2 reads SYDVKM. The CDR3 runs 14 residues.

At least ten counts were recorded for this clonotype. The genes are TRBV6-2 or TRBV6-3 and TRBJ2-6; possibly TRBD1 for D (6 bases). Per the germline V gene, CDR1 is MNHEY and CDR2 is SVGEGT. Trimming removed 5 bases from V and 0 bases from J, with 14 bases in between. CDR3 length: 17 amino acids. The CDR3 coding sequence is TGTGCCAGCAGTACCGGACAGTGGAGCTCTGGGGCCAACGTCCTGACTTTC. It is translated as CASSTGQWSSGANVLTF.

This clonotype was detected ten times or more. This is likely a read error, given that the CDR3 carries no conserved phenylalanine or tryptophan at its end. No DNA is shown, since the ends of the CDR3 on it are uncertain; the CDR3 is the one TCRdb lists. This chain joins TRBV14 and TRBJ2-1; the table's D gene call, TRBD2, was not cross checked with the DNA. In germline, CDR1 is SGHDN, CDR2 FVKESK. The CDR3 is 9 residues long, ends included. CDR3 protein: CASSLPTSR.

This clonotype was observed once. The CDR3 carries no conserved terminal phenylalanine or tryptophan, so it likely arises from a read error. The chain uses TRBV7-2 and TRBJ2-7; a weak D match, TRBD2 (7 bases). Germline-derived CDR1 and CDR2 are SGHTA and FQGNSA. This CDR3 region has 14 residues. V dropped 0 bases and J dropped 7 bases, with 13 bases sitting between them. The DNA for the CDR3 is TGTGCCAGCAGCTTAGCGGGGGGGCCTATTGAGCAGTACTAC. Protein: CASSLAGGPIEQYY.

This clonotype has at least ten counts. The chain's CDR3 is CSVGQSNGNTIYF. CDR3 bases: TGCAGCGTTGGACAGTCCAATGGAAACACCATATATTTT. The chain recombines TRBV29-1 with TRBJ1-3, with D possibly matching TRBD1 (5 bases). The CDR3 is 13 amino acids. Trimming cost V 4 bases and J 3 bases, with 10 bases left between them. Looked up from germline, CDR1 is SQVTM and CDR2 is ANQGSEA.

In its sample, this clonotype was seen many times. V usage is TRBV20-1 and J usage is TRBJ2-7; 8 bases align to TRBD2. CDR1 is DFQATT and CDR2 is SNEGSKA in the germline V gene (reference sequence). Trimming removed 5 bases from V and 6 bases from J; junction bases left unmatched: 12. The CDR3 is made up of 14 amino acids. In DNA form, the CDR3 reads TGCAGTGCTCCTATCCCGGGACTAGAGAGCGAGCAGTACTTC. It encodes CSAPIPGLESEQYF.

This clonotype was picked up many times. The V and J genes are TRBV12-3 or TRBV12-4 and TRBJ2-3, with 8 bases matching TRBD2. After removal of 3 bases from V and 5 bases from J, the junction contained 4 bases not matched to a gene. The CDR3 is 14 amino acids. The CDR3 loop reads CASSFAGGRDTQYF. The CDR3 region has the DNA TGTGCCAGCAGTTTTGCGGGGGGTAGAGATACGCAGTATTTT.

This clonotype was recorded many times. J is TRBJ2-7 and V is TRBV28; D is undetermined. V was pared by 10 bases and J by 3 bases, with 13 bases between. CDR1 MDHEN and CDR2 SYDVKM come from the germline V gene. This CDR3 has 12 amino acids. CDR3 region: CATQDAFYEQYF. For the CDR3, the DNA is TGTGCCACCCAGGACGCCTTCTACGAGCAGTACTTC.

Only a few counts were recorded for this clonotype. V usage is TRBV25-1 and J usage is TRBJ2-6; a weak D match, TRBD1 (6 bases). CDR1 is MGHDK, CDR2 SYGVNS, per germline. This CDR3 comprises 17 residues. The V and J ends lost 2 bases and 2 bases respectively, with 13 bases between them. CDR3 DNA sequence: TGTGCCAGCAGTGAAAGGGGACAAGCAGCTGGGGCCAACGTCCTGACTTTC. Its translation: CASSERGQAAGANVLTF.

This clonotype was counted at least ten times. The chain recombines TRBV20-1 with TRBJ2-5; 10 positions agree with TRBD1. CDR3 length equals 14 residues. V was pared by 5 bases and J by 5 bases, with 8 bases of the junction left unmatched. Germline assignment: CDR1 DFQATT and CDR2 SNEGSKA (reference sequence). CDR3 nucleotides: TGCAGTGCTCCGGACAGGGGGATTGGGGAGACCCAGTACTTC. Translated: CSAPDRGIGETQYF.

This clonotype was recorded at least ten times. The chain has TRBV12-3 or TRBV12-4 and TRBJ2-2, with D unresolved. There are 13 residues in the CDR3. V was trimmed by 1 base and J by 6 bases, leaving 6 bases between them. CDR3 DNA: TGTGCCAGCAGTTTAGAGGGATCCGGGGAGCTGTTTTTT. Translated, it gives CASSLEGSGELFF.